This T cell receptor (beta chain) was identified in a study of beta chain features in type 1 diabetes. V shed 7 bases and J 3 bases; nucleotides not matched to a gene: 16. This CDR3 spans 17 amino acids. Germline V gene lookup returns CDR1 ENHRY and CDR2 SYGVKD. Sorted populations all exceeded 95% purity. Sequencing targeted expressed TCRB transcripts, as all isolated RNA had been reverse transcribed. Produced via immunoSEQ multiplex PCR; TCRdb's table is partial and in-frame only. The table includes about 200,000 clones, around 9.9% detected once. Overall study findings and caveats: Moderate but significant shortening of TCRB CDR3s was recorded in all four CD4+ subsets from Type 1 diabetes patients.

This clone turned up a few times. Its antigen is unknown. The V call is TRBV10-3, the J call TRBJ2-7; 9 bases agree with TRBD1. The clonotype originates from a man between 18 and 29 years old in good health. Sequenced input: central memory CD4+ T cells from blood. The CDR3 loop is CAITSGQGKKGNYEQYF. DNA for the CDR3: TGTGCCATCACCTCGGGACAGGGAAAAAAAGGTAACTACGAGCAGTACTTC.